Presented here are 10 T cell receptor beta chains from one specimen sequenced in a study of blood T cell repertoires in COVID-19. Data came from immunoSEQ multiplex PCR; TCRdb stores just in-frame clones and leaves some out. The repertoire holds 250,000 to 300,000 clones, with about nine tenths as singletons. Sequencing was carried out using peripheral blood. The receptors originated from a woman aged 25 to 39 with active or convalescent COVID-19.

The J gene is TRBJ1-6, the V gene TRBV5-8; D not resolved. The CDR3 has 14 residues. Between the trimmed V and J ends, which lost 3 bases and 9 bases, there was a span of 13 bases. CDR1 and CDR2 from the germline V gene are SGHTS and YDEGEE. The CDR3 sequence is CASSSSHNLSPLHF. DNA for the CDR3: TGTGCCAGCAGCTCCAGTCACAACCTTTCACCCCTCCACTTT.

CDR3 in amino acids: CASSFWRGGSEQYF. CDR3 DNA sequence: TGTGCCAGCAGCTTTTGGCGGGGGGGCTCCGAGCAGTACTTC. V and J are TRBV7-2 and TRBJ2-7, with 9 bases identical to TRBD2. Germline trimming cut 3 bases from V and 6 bases from J; bases unmatched to any gene: 6. The CDR3 consists of 14 residues. Germline V lookup: CDR1 SGHTA, CDR2 FQGNSA.

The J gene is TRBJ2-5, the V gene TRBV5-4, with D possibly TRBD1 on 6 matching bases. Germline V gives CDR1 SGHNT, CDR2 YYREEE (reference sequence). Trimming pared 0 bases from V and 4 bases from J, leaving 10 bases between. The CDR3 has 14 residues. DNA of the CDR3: TGTGCCAGCAGCTTGGTAGGGGGTGGAGAGACCCAGTACTTC. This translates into CASSLVGGGETQYF.

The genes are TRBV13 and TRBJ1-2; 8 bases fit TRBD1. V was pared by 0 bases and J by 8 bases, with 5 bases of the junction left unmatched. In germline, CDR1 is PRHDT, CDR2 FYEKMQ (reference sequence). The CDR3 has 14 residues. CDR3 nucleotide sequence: TGTGCCAGCAGCTTAGGGGACAGGGTCACAGGCTACACCTTC. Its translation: CASSLGDRVTGYTF.

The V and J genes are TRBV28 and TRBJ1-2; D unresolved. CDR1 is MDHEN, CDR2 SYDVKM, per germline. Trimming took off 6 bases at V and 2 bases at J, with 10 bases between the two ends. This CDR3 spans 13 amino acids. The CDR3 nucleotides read TGTGCCAGCAGGAGGGCAGGAAACTATGGCTACACCTTC. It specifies CASRRAGNYGYTF.

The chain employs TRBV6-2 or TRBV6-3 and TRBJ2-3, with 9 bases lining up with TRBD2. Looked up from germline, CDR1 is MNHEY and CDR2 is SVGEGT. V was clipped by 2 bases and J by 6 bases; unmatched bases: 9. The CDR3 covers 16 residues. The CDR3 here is CASSYKRGAVRDTQYF. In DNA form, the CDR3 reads TGTGCCAGCAGTTACAAGCGGGGGGCTGTACGTGATACGCAGTATTTT.

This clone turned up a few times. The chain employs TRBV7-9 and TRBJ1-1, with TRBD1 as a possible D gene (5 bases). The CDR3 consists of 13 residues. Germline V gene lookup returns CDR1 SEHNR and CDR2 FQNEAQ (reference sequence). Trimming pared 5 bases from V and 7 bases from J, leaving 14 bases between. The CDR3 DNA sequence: TGTGCCAGCAGCCCCAGTGGAACAGGTGAAGCTTTCTTT. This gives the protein CASSPSGTGEAFF.

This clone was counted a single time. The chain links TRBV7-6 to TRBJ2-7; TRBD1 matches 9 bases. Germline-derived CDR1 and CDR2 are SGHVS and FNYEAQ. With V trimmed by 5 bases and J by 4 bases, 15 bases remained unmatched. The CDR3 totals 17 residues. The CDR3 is CASSKGQGSPRRYEQYF. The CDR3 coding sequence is TGTGCCAGCAGCAAGGGACAGGGATCACCTAGGAGGTACGAGCAGTACTTC.

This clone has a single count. CDR3 loop: CASSYETGGYRDNEQFF. CDR3 DNA sequence: TGTGCCAGCAGTTACGAGACAGGAGGATATCGAGACAATGAGCAGTTCTTC. The chain recombines TRBV6-2 or TRBV6-3 with TRBJ2-1; the D gene is possibly TRBD1 (6 bases). Germline assignment: CDR1 MNHEY and CDR2 SVGEGT. CDR3 size: 17 residues. Trimming pared 2 bases from V and 5 bases from J, leaving 19 bases between.

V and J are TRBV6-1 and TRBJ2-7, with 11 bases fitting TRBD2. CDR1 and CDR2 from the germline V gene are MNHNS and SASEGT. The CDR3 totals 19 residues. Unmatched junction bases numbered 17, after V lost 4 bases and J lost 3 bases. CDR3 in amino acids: CASSGDRGIAGGSYYEQYF. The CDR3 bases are TGTGCCAGCAGTGGCGACAGGGGAATAGCGGGGGGGTCCTACTACGAGCAGTACTTC.